These T cell receptor beta chains were read from a single sample in a study of blood T cells in healthy people across ages. TCRdb reanalysed the 5' RACE reads using MiXCR and keeps one entry per CDR3 protein. This sample carries around 870,000 distinct CDR3 sequences, around 28% of them seen once, and the ten largest clones take around a sixth. The sample comprised blood. The receptors stem from an elderly woman in good health. Each CDR3 is given with its conserved first and last residue. Each record gives: CDR3 protein, CDR3 DNA, J gene, V gene, D gene, clone size. The D gene is left open where the match is weak. The size of a clone is reported for some rows only, either as once, few or many, or as a class for expanded clones.

cdr3_aa: CASSQEGGLRRAGEYNEQFF
cdr3_nt: TGTGCCAGCAGCCAAGAGGGGGGACTTAGACGGGCGGGGGAGTACAATGAGCAGTTCTTC
j_call: TRBJ2-1
v_call: TRBV3-1
d_call: TRBD2
clone_size: many

cdr3_aa: CATSREGAGGSYEQYF
cdr3_nt: TGTGCCACCAGCAGAGAAGGAGCGGGGGGCTCCTACGAGCAGTACTTC
j_call: TRBJ2-7
v_call: TRBV15
d_call: TRBD2
clone_size: -

cdr3_aa: CASGSPGFDGYTF
cdr3_nt: TGTGCCAGCGGCAGCCCCGGCTTCGATGGCTACACCTTC
j_call: TRBJ1-2
v_call: TRBV12-3/TRBV12-4
d_call: -
clone_size: few

cdr3_aa: CASSLTRGGGKVVVETQYF
cdr3_nt: TGTGCCAGCAGTCTAACCCGGGGAGGGGGCAAGGTGGTAGTTGAGACCCAGTACTTC
j_call: TRBJ2-5
v_call: TRBV12-3/TRBV12-4
d_call: -
clone_size: many

cdr3_aa: CASSPRTGEKLFF
cdr3_nt: TGTGCCAGCAGCCCCCGGACAGGGGAAAAACTGTTTTTT
j_call: TRBJ1-4
v_call: TRBV11-2
d_call: TRBD1
clone_size: many

cdr3_aa: CASSPGPTREQYF
cdr3_nt: TGTGCCAGCAGCCCGGGACCTACACGGGAGCAGTACTTC
j_call: TRBJ2-7
v_call: TRBV5-5
d_call: -
clone_size: few

cdr3_aa: CASSVVGGLRTDTQYF
cdr3_nt: TGTGCCAGCAGCGTCGTCGGGGGGCTTAGGACAGATACGCAGTATTTT
j_call: TRBJ2-3
v_call: TRBV7-9
d_call: -
clone_size: many

cdr3_aa: CASSRLGILSTDTQYF
cdr3_nt: TGTGCCAGCAGTAGATTGGGGATATTGAGCACAGATACGCAGTATTTT
j_call: TRBJ2-3
v_call: TRBV6-2/TRBV6-3
d_call: -
clone_size: many

cdr3_aa: CASSLESARLAKNIQYF
cdr3_nt: TGTGCCAGCAGCTTAGAGTCCGCCAGGCTAGCCAAAAACATTCAGTACTTC
j_call: TRBJ2-4
v_call: TRBV7-9
d_call: -
clone_size: many

cdr3_aa: CASSQVTQLSYNSPLHF
cdr3_nt: TGCGCCAGCAGCCAAGTAACACAGCTCTCCTATAATTCACCCCTCCACTTT
j_call: TRBJ1-6
v_call: TRBV4-1
d_call: -
clone_size: many

cdr3_aa: CASSSGTSIGYEQYF
cdr3_nt: TGTGCCAGTAGTTCCGGGACTAGCATTGGATACGAGCAGTACTTC
j_call: TRBJ2-7
v_call: TRBV19
d_call: TRBD2
clone_size: many

cdr3_aa: CASSPSGQGAVGYTF
cdr3_nt: TGTGCCAGCAGTCCCTCCGGACAGGGGGCTGTTGGCTACACCTTC
j_call: TRBJ1-2
v_call: TRBV12-3/TRBV12-4
d_call: TRBD1
clone_size: -

cdr3_aa: CASSGIVSADAQYF
cdr3_nt: TGTGCCAGCAGTGGAATAGTTAGCGCAGATGCGCAGTATTTT
j_call: TRBJ2-3
v_call: TRBV12-3/TRBV12-4
d_call: -
clone_size: -

cdr3_aa: CASSQGTDTQYF
cdr3_nt: TGTGCCAGCTCTCAGGGCACAGATACGCAGTATTTT
j_call: TRBJ2-3
v_call: TRBV3-1
d_call: -
clone_size: many